The 19 T cell receptor beta chains reported below all come from one sample, sequenced in a study of blood T cell repertoires in COVID-19. The protocol was immunoSEQ multiplex PCR, while the TCRdb copy is restricted to in-frame clones and leaves out a portion. The sample has about 190,000 clones, roughly 80% seen once. Sequencing was performed on peripheral blood. All receptors come from a man between 60 and 75 years old with active or convalescent COVID-19.

This chain links TRBV7-3 with TRBJ2-1; tentatively, D is TRBD2 (5 bases). CDR1 and CDR2 (germline): SGHTA, FQGTGA. V was clipped by 4 bases and J by 10 bases, with 14 bases between them. The CDR3 covers 13 residues. For the CDR3, the DNA is TGTGCCAGCAGCTCCCTGCCCTGGGAGGAGCAGTTCTTC. The encoded protein is CASSSLPWEEQFF.

The chain links TRBV15 to TRBJ1-4; 11 bases are shared with TRBD1. In germline, CDR1 is LNHNV, CDR2 YYDKDF (reference sequence). This CDR3 has 14 residues. The junction had 1 base not matched to a gene; V was cut back by 5 bases and J by 5 bases. Here the CDR3 DNA reads TGTGCCACCAGCCGGGACAGGGGGAATGAAAAACTGTTTTTT. Its protein is CATSRDRGNEKLFF.

This clone was seen a handful of times. This chain connects TRBV4-1 to TRBJ2-1; 7 bases line up with TRBD2. The junction had 10 bases not matched to a gene; V was cut back by 4 bases and J by 1 base. In germline, CDR1 is MGHRA, CDR2 YSYEKL. This CDR3 comprises 17 residues. This CDR3 reads CASSPWEAGRSYNEQFF. CDR3 nucleotide sequence: TGCGCCAGCAGCCCGTGGGAAGCGGGGAGGTCCTACAATGAGCAGTTCTTC.

This rearrangement joins TRBV5-1 to TRBJ2-3; tentative D call: TRBD2 (5 bases). Trimming cost V 0 bases and J 0 bases, with 8 bases left between them. The CDR3 extends over 15 amino acids. CDR1 is SGHRS and CDR2 is YFSETQ in the germline V gene. In nucleotides, the CDR3 is TGCGCCAGCAGCTTGGAAGCTAGCAGCACAGATACGCAGTATTTT. Translating gives CASSLEASSTDTQYF. Full variable domain (remainder filled in from reference TRBV5-1 and TRBJ2-3): KAGVTQTPRYLIKTRGQQVTLSCSPISGHRSVSWYQQTPGQGLQFLFEYFSETQRNKGNFPGRFSGRQFSNSRSEMNVSTLELGDSALYLCASSLEASSTDTQYFGPGTRLTVL.

This sequence joins TRBV28 and TRBJ1-2, with D maybe TRBD1 (6 bases). Germline CDR1 is MDHEN and CDR2 is SYDVKM. The CDR3 spans 14 residues. Trimming stripped 5 bases from V and 5 bases from J, with 15 bases between. The CDR3 coding sequence is TGTGCCAGCAGTGTAGCGGGGGGCTCATATGGCTACACCTTC. Translated: CASSVAGGSYGYTF.

The J gene is TRBJ1-6, the V gene TRBV11-2; 10 positions agree with TRBD1. V shed 0 bases, J shed 10 bases, and the junction held 3 bases outside the gene matches. Germline assignment: CDR1 SGHAT and CDR2 FQNNGV. There are 15 residues in the CDR3. Written as DNA, the CDR3 is TGTGCCAGCAGCTTAGAGGGACAGGGGAGGTCACCCCTCCACTTT. It is translated as CASSLEGQGRSPLHF. Complete variable domain (other parts from reference TRBV11-2 and TRBJ1-6): EAGVAQSPRYKIIEKRQSVAFWCNPISGHATLYWYQQILGQGPKLLIQFQNNGVVDDSQLPKDRFSAERLKGVDSTLKIQPAKLEDSAVYLCASSLEGQGRSPLHFGNGTRLTVT.

This chain uses TRBV13 with TRBJ1-1; D not resolved. The germline V gene encodes CDR1 PRHDT and CDR2 FYEKMQ (reference sequence). The CDR3 is 12 amino acids. V lost 7 bases and J lost 3, with 9 bases in between. CDR3 in DNA: TGTGCCAGCACAGAGGGAGACACTGAAGCTTTCTTT. Translated, it gives CASTEGDTEAFF.

V gene TRBV28 combines with J gene TRBJ2-3; 10 nucleotides align to TRBD2. Germline CDR1 is MDHEN and CDR2 is SYDVKM. V was pared by 9 bases and J by 0 bases, with 3 bases of the junction left unmatched. The CDR3 sequence is 14 residues long. Here the CDR3 reads CASILAGSTDTQYF. As DNA, the CDR3 is TGTGCCAGTATACTAGCGGGAAGCACAGATACGCAGTATTTT.

This chain connects TRBV7-2 to TRBJ2-1; TRBD2 aligns across 10 bases. CDR3 length: 15 amino acids. Germline values: CDR1 SGHTA, CDR2 FQGNSA. The trim removed 1 base at V and 6 bases at J, leaving 3 bases unmatched. The CDR3 region has the DNA TGTGCCAGCAGCTTAGGGGCTAGCGGGGGCAATGAGCAGTTCTTC. Translating gives CASSLGASGGNEQFF.

The chain employs TRBV7-9 and TRBJ2-4; D perhaps matches TRBD2 (5 bases). This CDR3 spans 18 amino acids. V was pared by 4 bases and J by 7 bases, with 26 bases between. Germline V CDR1 and CDR2: SEHNR, FQNEAQ (reference sequence). CDR3 amino acids: CASSSLARASTPGNIQYF. The CDR3 nucleotides read TGTGCCAGCAGCTCTTTAGCTCGAGCTTCAACCCCGGGGAACATTCAGTACTTC.

The V call is TRBV10-3, the J call TRBJ1-2; 8 bases line up with TRBD1. V lost 6 bases to trimming and J lost 2 bases; unmatched junction nucleotides: 8. The CDR3 runs to 15 residues. The V gene's germline CDR1 is ENHRY and CDR2 SYGVKD. CDR3 loop: CAIRSGQDANYGYTF. DNA of the CDR3: TGTGCCATCAGATCGGGACAGGACGCGAACTATGGCTACACCTTC.

The V gene is TRBV20-1, the J gene TRBJ2-5; D not certain. In germline, CDR1 is DFQATT, CDR2 SNEGSKA (reference sequence). CDR3 length: 11 residues. Trimming took off 7 bases at V and 4 bases at J, with 10 bases between the two ends. The DNA of the CDR3 is TGCAGTGTAGCCGTGGGAGAGACCCAGTACTTC. The encoded protein is CSVAVGETQYF.

This chain links TRBV24-1 with TRBJ2-2; D remains unclear. The V gene's germline CDR1 is KGHDR and CDR2 SFDVKD. Trimming stripped 5 bases from V and 7 bases from J, with 10 bases between. This CDR3 is 13 amino acids long. CDR3 bases: TGTGCCACCAGTGTCCCGGTTGGCGGGGAGCTGTTTTTT. Its protein is CATSVPVGGELFF.

The genes are TRBV5-1 and TRBJ1-4, with a possible D match to TRBD1 (6 bases). The germline gives CDR1 SGHRS, CDR2 YFSETQ. Trimming took 6 bases from V and 8 from J, leaving 26 bases between them. The CDR3 spans 17 residues. The CDR3 loop reads CASKPYPSTGFVEKLFF. The DNA for the CDR3 is TGCGCCAGCAAGCCATATCCGTCGACAGGATTCGTAGAAAAACTGTTTTTT.

This chain uses TRBV5-1 with TRBJ2-5; 8 positions match TRBD2. This CDR3 has 14 amino acids. The V gene's germline CDR1 is SGHRS and CDR2 YFSETQ. V shed 2 bases and J 5 bases; nucleotides not matched to a gene: 5. The CDR3 DNA sequence: TGCGCCAGCAGCTTACGGACTAGCATGGAGACCCAGTACTTC. Residues: CASSLRTSMETQYF.

The chain links TRBV20-1 to TRBJ2-1, with D tentatively TRBD2 (6 bases). The CDR3 loop spans 11 amino acids. Germline V gene sequence: CDR1 DFQATT, CDR2 SNEGSKA (reference sequence). Trimming removed 6 bases at V and 7 bases at J, with 10 bases between. The CDR3 here is CSAGRGNEQFF. In DNA form, the CDR3 reads TGCAGTGCGGGACGGGGGAATGAGCAGTTCTTC.

This sequence joins TRBV11-3 and TRBJ1-1, with D tentatively TRBD1 (6 bases). The CDR3 totals 14 residues. Between the trimmed V and J ends, which lost 6 bases and 7 bases, there was a span of 18 bases. Germline V lookup: CDR1 SGHNT, CDR2 YENEEA. CDR3 residues: CASRESRGYGEAFF. The DNA of the CDR3 is TGTGCCAGCAGGGAGAGCAGGGGTTACGGTGAAGCTTTCTTT.

V and J are TRBV7-3 and TRBJ2-2, with 7 bases identical to TRBD2. The V gene's germline CDR1 is SGHTA and CDR2 FQGTGA. Trimming removed 1 base from V and 4 bases from J; junction bases left unmatched: 6. The CDR3 covers 16 residues. The CDR3 sequence: CASSLNPSGSTGELFF. For the CDR3, the DNA is TGTGCCAGCAGCTTAAACCCTAGCGGAAGCACCGGGGAGCTGTTTTTT.

The chain is built from TRBV18 and TRBJ1-4; D is uncertain. This CDR3 comprises 16 residues. Between the trimmed V and J ends, which lost 6 bases and 0 bases, there was a span of 14 bases. Germline V CDR1 and CDR2: KGHSH, LQKENI. As DNA, the CDR3 is TGTGCCAGCTCTCTTACTACAAGCGCAACTAATGAAAAACTGTTTTTT. This translates into CASSLTTSATNEKLFF.